These 9 T cell receptor beta chains were all obtained from the same sample, sequenced in a study of shared clonotypes between healthy human individuals. The table came from immunoSEQ multiplex PCR; TCRdb's copy has only in-frame clones and leaves some out. The sample consists of about 2 million clones, 90% to 95% of them appearing once. The sequenced material came from naive CD4+ T cells sorted from blood. The subset was: CD45RA+ positively selected. Source of these receptors: a man aged 18 to 29 in good health.

The CDR3, as DNA: TGCGCCAGCAGCCGTGGACAGGGGGCCGGAACTAATGAAAAACTGTTTTTT. Translated: CASSRGQGAGTNEKLFF. The rearrangement uses TRBV5-1 and TRBJ1-4; 11 nucleotides match TRBD1. Germline V CDR1 and CDR2: SGHRS, YFSETQ. The V and J ends lost 4 bases and 1 base, in that order; junction bases with no gene match: 6. The length of the CDR3 is 17 residues.

This clone was counted once. The chain uses TRBV9 and TRBJ2-3; D is unresolved. Germline V gene sequence: CDR1 SGDLS, CDR2 YYNGEE. V was shortened by 1 base and J by 3 bases, with 6 bases between the two germline ends. This CDR3 has 13 residues. The CDR3 protein is CASSVSDTDTQYF. Written as DNA, the CDR3 is TGTGCCAGCAGCGTATCGGATACAGATACGCAGTATTTT.

CDR3 bases: TGTGCCAGCAGCGGGAGTCGGATGGAGACCCAGTACTTC. Amino acids: CASSGSRMETQYF. V and J are TRBV11-2 and TRBJ2-5; D is possibly TRBD2 (5 bases). Germline V gene lookup returns CDR1 SGHAT and CDR2 FQNNGV. Trimming stripped 5 bases from V and 5 bases from J, with 12 bases between. CDR3 size: 13 residues.

A few counts support this clone. This chain connects TRBV19 to TRBJ1-5, with 8 bases matching TRBD1. V lost 4 bases to trimming and J lost 12 bases; unmatched junction nucleotides: 11. Germline CDR1 and CDR2: LNHDA and SQIVND (reference sequence). This CDR3 contains 14 residues. The CDR3, as DNA: TGTGCCAGTAGTAGAGAGACAGGGGCGTTTGGCCAGCATTTT. Translation: CASSRETGAFGQHF.

CDR3 nucleotide sequence: TGTGCCAGCAGCTCAAGGACTAGCGGGGGGGCGATCACCGGGGAGCTGTTTTTT. Encoded protein: CASSSRTSGGAITGELFF. The chain is built from TRBV7-8 and TRBJ2-2, with TRBD2 identical over 15 bases. The CDR3 consists of 18 residues. CDR1 is SGHVS and CDR2 is FQNEAQ in the germline V gene. Germline trimming cut 4 bases from V and 4 bases from J; bases unmatched to any gene: 7.

Concerning this clone: Distinct nucleotide sequences in the sample also encode this CDR3. The chain carries TRBV18 and TRBJ1-3; D call uncertain. CDR3 length equals 13 residues. The V and J ends lost 2 bases and 3 bases respectively, with 5 bases between them. Germline V gene lookup returns CDR1 KGHSH and CDR2 LQKENI. As DNA, the CDR3 is TGTGCCAGCTCACCAGGGCTTGGAAACACCATATATTTT. It encodes CASSPGLGNTIYF.

The chain joins TRBV11-2 to TRBJ2-7, with 9 bases matching TRBD1. V lost 5 bases to trimming and J lost 6 bases; unmatched junction nucleotides: 5. There are 13 residues in the CDR3. The germline V gene encodes CDR1 SGHAT and CDR2 FQNNGV. CDR3 region: CASSPDRGGEQYF. The CDR3 DNA reads as TGTGCCAGCAGCCCGGACAGGGGAGGCGAGCAGTACTTC.

This chain connects TRBV19 to TRBJ1-5, with D possibly matching TRBD1 (6 bases). CDR1 and CDR2 from the germline V gene are LNHDA and SQIVND (reference sequence). With 4 bases removed from V and 7 bases from J, the gap between germline ends came to 17 bases. The CDR3 runs to 15 residues. In nucleotides, the CDR3 is TGTGCCAGTAGTACCGGGGGCCTCGGGAGGCAGCCCCAGCATTTT. Protein: CASSTGGLGRQPQHF.

The chain is built from TRBV5-5 and TRBJ1-2, with 8 bases lining up with TRBD1. This CDR3 has 15 amino acids. V shed 4 bases, J shed 7 bases, and the junction held 12 bases outside the gene matches. Germline-derived CDR1 and CDR2 are SGHKS and YYEKEE (reference sequence). The CDR3 DNA follows: TGTGCCAGCAGCCCTAATCCCGACAGGGGTGGTGGCTACACCTTC. It translates to CASSPNPDRGGGYTF. The full variable domain, its missing parts supplied by reference TRBV5-5 and TRBJ1-2, is DAGVTQSPTHLIKTRGQQVTLRCSPISGHKSVSWYQQVLGQGPQFIFQYYEKEERGRGNFPDRFSARQFPNYSSELNVNALLLGDSALYLCASSPNPDRGGGYTFGSGTRLTVV.